This T cell receptor beta chain stems from a study of T cell repertoires and HLA-DP antigens. Study summary: In vitro CD4+ alloreactivity was against HeLa-presented HLA-DP. Study results and limitations: Previously undetected clones averaged around 40% and 50% against the two alleles respectively. A non-physiological HeLa system presented antigen to total CD4+ responders.

A note on this clone: Its antigen is currently unknown.

The primer mix covered 54 TRBV segments and 13 TRBJ segments. TCRdb's table, derived via immunoSEQ multiplex PCR, lists solely in-frame clones and lacks some. The table has approximately 110,000 clones, 80% to 95% seen once; the top ten hold about 0.27%. In germline, CDR1 is MNHEY, CDR2 SVGAGI. The V segment lost 7 bases and the J segment 6 bases; nucleotides outside the gene matches: 11. The CDR3 extends over 15 amino acids. This TCR was recovered from a woman under 30 in good health and CMV-seronegative. The specimen sequenced was CD4+ T cells from PBMCs. The V gene is TRBV6-5, the J gene TRBJ2-1; 8 nucleotides align to TRBD2. CDR3 nucleotide sequence: TGTGCCAGCACCGGACTAGCAGGAAAAGCCAATGAGCAGTTCTTC. Translated, it gives CASTGLAGKANEQFF.